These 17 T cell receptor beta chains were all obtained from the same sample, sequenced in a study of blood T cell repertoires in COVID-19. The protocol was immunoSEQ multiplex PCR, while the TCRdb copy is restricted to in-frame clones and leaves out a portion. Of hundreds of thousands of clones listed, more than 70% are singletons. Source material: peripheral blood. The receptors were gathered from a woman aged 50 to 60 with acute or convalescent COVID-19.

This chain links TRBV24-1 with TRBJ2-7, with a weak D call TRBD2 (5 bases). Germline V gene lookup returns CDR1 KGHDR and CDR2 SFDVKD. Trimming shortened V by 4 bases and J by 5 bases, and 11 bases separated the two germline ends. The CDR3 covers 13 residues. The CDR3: CATSDPGIHEQYF. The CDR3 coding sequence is TGTGCCACCAGTGACCCGGGGATCCACGAGCAGTACTTC.

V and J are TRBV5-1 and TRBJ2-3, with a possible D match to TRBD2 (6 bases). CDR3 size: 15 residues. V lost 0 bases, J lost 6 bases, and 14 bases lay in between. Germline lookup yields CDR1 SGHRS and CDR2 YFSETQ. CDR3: CASSLEGGRGDTQYF. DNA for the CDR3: TGCGCCAGCAGCTTGGAGGGAGGCCGGGGGGATACGCAGTATTTT.

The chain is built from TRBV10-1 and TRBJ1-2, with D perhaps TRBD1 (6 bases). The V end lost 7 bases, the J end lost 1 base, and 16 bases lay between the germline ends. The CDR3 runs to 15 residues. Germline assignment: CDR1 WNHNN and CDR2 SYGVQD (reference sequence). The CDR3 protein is CASMSGGQINYGYTF. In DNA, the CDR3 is TGCGCCAGCATGAGTGGTGGACAGATTAACTATGGCTACACCTTC.

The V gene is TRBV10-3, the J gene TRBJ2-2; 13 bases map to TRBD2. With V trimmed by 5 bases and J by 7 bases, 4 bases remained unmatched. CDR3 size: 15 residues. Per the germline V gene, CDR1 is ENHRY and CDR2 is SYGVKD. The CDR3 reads CAISSGTSGIGELFF. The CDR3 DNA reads TGTGCCATCAGTTCCGGGACTAGCGGGATCGGGGAGCTGTTTTTT.

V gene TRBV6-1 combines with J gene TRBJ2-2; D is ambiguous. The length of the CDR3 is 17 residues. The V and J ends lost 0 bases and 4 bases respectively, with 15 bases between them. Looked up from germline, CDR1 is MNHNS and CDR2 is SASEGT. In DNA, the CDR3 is TGTGCCAGCAGTGAAGCGGGCCTCGGCAGACCCACCGGGGAGCTGTTTTTT. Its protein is CASSEAGLGRPTGELFF.

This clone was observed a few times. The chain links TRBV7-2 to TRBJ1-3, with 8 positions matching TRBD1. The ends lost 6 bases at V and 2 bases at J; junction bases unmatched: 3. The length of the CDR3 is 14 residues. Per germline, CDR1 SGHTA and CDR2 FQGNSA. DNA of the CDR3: TGTGCCAGCAGTCCGACAGGGGCTGGAAACACCATATATTTT. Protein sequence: CASSPTGAGNTIYF.

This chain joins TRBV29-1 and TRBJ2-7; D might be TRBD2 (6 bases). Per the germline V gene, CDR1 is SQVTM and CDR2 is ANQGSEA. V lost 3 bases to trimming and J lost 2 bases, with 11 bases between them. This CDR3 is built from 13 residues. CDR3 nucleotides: TGCAGCGTTGAGGTAGCGGAAACCTACGAGCAGTACTTC. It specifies CSVEVAETYEQYF.

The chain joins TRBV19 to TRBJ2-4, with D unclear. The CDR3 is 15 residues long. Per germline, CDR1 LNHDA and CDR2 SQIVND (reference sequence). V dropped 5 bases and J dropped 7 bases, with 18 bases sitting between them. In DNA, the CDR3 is TGTGCCAGTAGTCCCCGGGTGAGCGAGTGGAACATTCAGTACTTC. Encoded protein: CASSPRVSEWNIQYF.

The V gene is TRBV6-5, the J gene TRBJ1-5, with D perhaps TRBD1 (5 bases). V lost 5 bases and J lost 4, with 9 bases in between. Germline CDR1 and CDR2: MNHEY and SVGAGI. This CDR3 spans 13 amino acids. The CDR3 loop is CASSHRINQPQHF. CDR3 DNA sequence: TGTGCCAGCAGTCACAGGATTAATCAGCCCCAGCATTTT.

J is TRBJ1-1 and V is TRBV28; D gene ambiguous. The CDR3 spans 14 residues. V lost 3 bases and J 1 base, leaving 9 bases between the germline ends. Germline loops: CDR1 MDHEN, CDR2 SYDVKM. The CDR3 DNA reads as TGTGCCAGCAGTTTGGTACAGCAGAACACTGAAGCTTTCTTT. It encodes CASSLVQQNTEAFF. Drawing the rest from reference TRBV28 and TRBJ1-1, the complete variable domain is DVKVTQSSRYLVKRTGEKVFLECVQDMDHENMFWYRQDPGLGLRLIYFSYDVKMKEKGDIPEGYSVSREKKERFSLILESASTNQTSMYLCASSLVQQNTEAFFGQGTRLTVV.

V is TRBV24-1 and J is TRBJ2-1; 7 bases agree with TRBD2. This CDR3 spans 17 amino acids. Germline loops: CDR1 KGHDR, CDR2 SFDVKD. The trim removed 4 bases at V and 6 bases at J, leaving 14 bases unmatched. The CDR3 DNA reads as TGTGCCACCAGTGACCCCTTTAGGAGCGGGGAGGTCAATGAGCAGTTCTTC. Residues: CATSDPFRSGEVNEQFF.

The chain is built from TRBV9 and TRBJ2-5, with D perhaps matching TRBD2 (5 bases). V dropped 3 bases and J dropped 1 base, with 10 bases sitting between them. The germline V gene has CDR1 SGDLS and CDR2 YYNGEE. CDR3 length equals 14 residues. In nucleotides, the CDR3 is TGTGCCAGCAGCGCCGGACTGATCCAAGAGACCCAGTACTTC. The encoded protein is CASSAGLIQETQYF.

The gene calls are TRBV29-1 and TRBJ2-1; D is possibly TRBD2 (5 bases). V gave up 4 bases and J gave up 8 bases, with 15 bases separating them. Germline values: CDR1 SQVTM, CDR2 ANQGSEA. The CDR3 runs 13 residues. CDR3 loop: CSVGWPDGDEQFF. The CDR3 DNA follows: TGCAGCGTTGGATGGCCCGACGGGGATGAGCAGTTCTTC.

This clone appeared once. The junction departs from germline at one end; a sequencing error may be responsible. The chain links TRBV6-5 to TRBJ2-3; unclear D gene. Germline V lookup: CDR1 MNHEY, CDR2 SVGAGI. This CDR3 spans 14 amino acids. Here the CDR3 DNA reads TGTGCCAGCCGGAGTACGGTTCGATCAGAAACGCAGTATTTT. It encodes CASRSTVRSETQYF.

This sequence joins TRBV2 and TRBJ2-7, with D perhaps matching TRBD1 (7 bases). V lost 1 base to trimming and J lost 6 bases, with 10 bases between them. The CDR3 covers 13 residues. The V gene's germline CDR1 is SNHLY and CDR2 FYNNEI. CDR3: CASSEGRGLEQYF. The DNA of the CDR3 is TGTGCCAGCAGTGAAGGGAGGGGGCTCGAGCAGTACTTC.

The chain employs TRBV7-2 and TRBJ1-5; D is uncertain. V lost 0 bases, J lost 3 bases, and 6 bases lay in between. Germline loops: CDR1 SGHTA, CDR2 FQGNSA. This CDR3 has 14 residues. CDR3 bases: TGTGCCAGCAGCTTAGCAGCTTTCAATCAGCCCCAGCATTTT. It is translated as CASSLAAFNQPQHF.

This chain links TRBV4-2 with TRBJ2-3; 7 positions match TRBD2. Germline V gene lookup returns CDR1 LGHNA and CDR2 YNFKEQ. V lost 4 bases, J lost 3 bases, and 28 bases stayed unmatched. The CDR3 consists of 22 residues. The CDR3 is CASSPFGGRGGEFRSSTDTQYF. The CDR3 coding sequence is TGTGCCAGCAGCCCTTTTGGAGGGAGGGGCGGTGAATTTAGGTCTTCGACAGATACGCAGTATTTT.